This TCR beta chain is from a study of control samples from healthy donors and cancer patients. CDR1 and CDR2 from the germline V gene are SNHLY and FYNNEI. The V gene lost 4 bases and the J gene lost 0 bases, with 10 bases spanning the gap. This CDR3 has 15 amino acids. Sequencing used immunoSEQ multiplex PCR; TCRdb keeps in-frame clones, though not all of them. The sample records about 26,000 clones, roughly 85% being singletons. This chain uses TRBV2 with TRBJ2-4; tentatively, D is TRBD1 (6 bases). The TCR was taken from a woman aged 55-69 years with head and neck cancer. Sequencing used PBMCs. Here the CDR3 DNA reads TGTGCCAGCAGTGGGACAGTACTAGCCAAAAACATTCAGTACTTC. Its translation is CASSGTVLAKNIQYF.